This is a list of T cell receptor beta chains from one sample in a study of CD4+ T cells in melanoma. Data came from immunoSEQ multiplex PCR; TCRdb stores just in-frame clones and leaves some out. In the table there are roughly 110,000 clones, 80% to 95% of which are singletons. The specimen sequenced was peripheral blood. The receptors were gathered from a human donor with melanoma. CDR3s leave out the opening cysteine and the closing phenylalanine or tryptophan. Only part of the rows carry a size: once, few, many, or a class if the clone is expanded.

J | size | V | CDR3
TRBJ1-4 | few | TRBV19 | ASRRRDRNEKLF
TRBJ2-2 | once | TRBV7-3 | ASSLIGGAGELF
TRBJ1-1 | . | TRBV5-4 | ASSLAGARVNTEAF
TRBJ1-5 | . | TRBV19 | ASSATGSRNQPQH
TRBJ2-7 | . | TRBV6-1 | ASRLAGAVEQY
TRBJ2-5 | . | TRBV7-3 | ASSPGLAEETQY
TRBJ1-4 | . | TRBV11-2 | ASSRDLSTEKLF
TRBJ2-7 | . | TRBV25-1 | ASRGQGDWEQY
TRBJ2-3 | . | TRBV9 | ASSLTSSRTDTQY
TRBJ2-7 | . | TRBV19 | ASSERTGRYEQY
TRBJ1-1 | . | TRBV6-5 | ASTPQELNTEAF
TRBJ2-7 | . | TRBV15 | ATSREQGPAYEQY
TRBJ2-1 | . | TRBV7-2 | ASSLVGQTYNEQF
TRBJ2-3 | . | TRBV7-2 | ASSLFFPDLGTDTQY
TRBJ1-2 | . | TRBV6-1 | AGSEGANYGYT
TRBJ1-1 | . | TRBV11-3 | ASSLESEAF
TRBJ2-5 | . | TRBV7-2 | ASSKRLAGGIETQY
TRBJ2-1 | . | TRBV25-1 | ATSSFGTEPNEQF
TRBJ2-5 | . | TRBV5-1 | ASSLFTGETQY
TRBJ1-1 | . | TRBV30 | AWSRGVVNTEAF
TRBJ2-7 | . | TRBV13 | ASSAGTTNYEQY
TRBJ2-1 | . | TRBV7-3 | ASSYGSTRGNEQF
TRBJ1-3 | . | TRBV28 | ASSHGRDTYSGNTIY
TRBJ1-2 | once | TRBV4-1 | ASSPAGTAYGYT
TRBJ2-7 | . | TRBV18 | ASSRDHGSLTYEQY
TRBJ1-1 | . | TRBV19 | ASSIRGQDNTEAF
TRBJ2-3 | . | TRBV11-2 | ASSLARGTDTQY
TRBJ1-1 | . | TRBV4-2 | ASSQVTTGDTEAF
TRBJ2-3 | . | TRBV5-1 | ASSPPRRGGADTQY
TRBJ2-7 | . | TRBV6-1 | ASSGGGGVKQY
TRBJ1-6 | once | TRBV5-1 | ASNSRDRGKSPLH
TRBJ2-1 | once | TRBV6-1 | ASSQTSGGNEQF
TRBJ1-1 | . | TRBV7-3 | ASSLTGQTSPNTEAF
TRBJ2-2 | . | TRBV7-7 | ASSWVPTGELF
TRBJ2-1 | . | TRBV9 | ASSVGQRGGNEQF
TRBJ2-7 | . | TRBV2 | ASEKSGGRSYEQY
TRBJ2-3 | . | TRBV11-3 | ASSIGQATDTQY
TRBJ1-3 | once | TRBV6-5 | ASRGYDTIY
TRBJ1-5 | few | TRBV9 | ASSVGDSLNQPQH
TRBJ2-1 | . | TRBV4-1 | ASSQDWVGVNEQF
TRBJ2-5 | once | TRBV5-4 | ASSLDSQETQY
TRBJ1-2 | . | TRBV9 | ASSAAGGDGYT
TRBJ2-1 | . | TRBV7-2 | ASSRVSDLGEQF
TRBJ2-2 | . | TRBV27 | ASGTGTSGIGELF
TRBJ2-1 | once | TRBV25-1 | ASSEYPSGNEQF
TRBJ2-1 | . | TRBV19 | ASSQQGVSNNEQF
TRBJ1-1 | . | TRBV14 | ASSQIRGYTEAF